The clone carrying this T cell receptor beta chain showed up just a few times. This sample stems from a study of control samples from healthy donors and cancer patients. Germline values: CDR1 MNHNY, CDR2 SVGAGI (reference sequence). V was clipped by 6 bases and J by 3 bases, with 12 bases between them. The CDR3 runs 13 residues. Generated by immunoSEQ multiplex PCR, the TCRdb table keeps only in-frame clones and is missing some. The sample holds 160,000 or so clones, 93% seen once. Material for sequencing was blood. This chain connects TRBV6-6 to TRBJ2-7; TRBD2 is a possible D gene (6 bases). The clonotype was recovered from a man aged 45 to 65 in good health. The CDR3 region has the DNA TGTGCCAGCAGAATTGCCGGGAGCTACGAGCAGTACTTC. Amino acid sequence: CASRIAGSYEQYF.